This T cell receptor beta chain was recorded in a study of early T cells in non-severe SARS-CoV-2 infection. Across the whole study: Unsorted whole-blood RNA was sequenced in bulk, leaving chains unpaired.

Whole-study results and caveats: Anti-spike CD8 responses were favored by VDJdb matching, which missed private and CD4 specificities.

Unmatched junction bases numbered 6, after V lost 1 base and J lost 0 bases. Germline V lookup: CDR1 SGHVS, CDR2 FQNEAQ. This CDR3 has 17 residues. A word on this clonotype: What it binds is not known.

The library protocol tagged individual cDNA molecules with unique molecular identifiers. Via MiXCR, TCRdb re-called the 5' RACE reads, giving one row per CDR3 protein. Of 75,000 to 80,000 distinct CDR3 sequences listed, about 11% are singletons. This sample comprised whole blood, obtained at baseline. The TCR originated in an adult who was a healthcare worker with PCR-confirmed SARS-CoV-2 infection or an uninfected control (not recorded which). The V call is TRBV7-8, the J call TRBJ2-3; 8 bases line up with TRBD2. The CDR3 loop reads CASSLVPQRGSTDTQYF. CDR3 DNA sequence: TGTGCCAGCAGCTTAGTCCCCCAGCGGGGGAGCACAGATACGCAGTATTTT.